This TCR beta chain was documented in a study of relationships among human T cell subsets (dated by TCRdb to the early 2010s). The study in broad terms: Eight distinct blood T cell populations were sequenced: pan T, CD8 cytotoxic, regulatory, Th1, Th2, naive plus transitional, activated and memory cells. Results and caveats for the whole study, not just this receptor: A CD4+CD8+ double-positive population could not be excluded by the bead-based sorting. Over 50% of CD8+ cytotoxic sequences were found to belong to clones with over 100 reads, whereas few such clones were observed in the regulatory and Th2 subsets. No statistically significant differences in V, D and J usage, CDR3 length or N-nucleotide additions were observed among the seven subsets. The substantial sharing of CDR3s among Th1, Th2 and regulatory T cells was interpreted as suggesting that cell fate choices are stochastic.

V loses 6 bases at its end and J loses 8 bases; junction bases beyond the gene matches: 9. The CDR3, from cysteine to phenylalanine, totals 13 residues. Only the CDR3 DNA is retained, 39 bases long and in frame from the first base. Libraries were made using multiplex PCR. TCRdb lists the instrument as 454 GS FLX. TCR alpha and beta CDR3 regions were amplified from mRNA by semiquantitative ARM-PCR. In ARM-PCR, tagged nested gene-specific primers were used first, and exponential amplification was then carried out by communal superprimers. Nested primers were removed by exonuclease before the second amplification round on first-round PCR products. Amplicons were sequenced on the 454 platform, which allows rapid sequencing of millions of DNA fragments without cloning bias. A read was counted as effective if the read could be mapped to both V and J germline segments. As for the authors' bioinformatics: IRmap was used to assign reads to germline V, D and J segments, relying on pyromap, a Smith-Waterman modification adapted to 454 sequencing errors. To filter D-beta assignments, cutoffs were set at the 99th percentile of the alignment scores obtained from simulated random sequences. The CDR3 was taken to be the amino acids lying between the conserved V-segment Y[YFLI]C motif and the J-segment [FW]GXGT motif. Repertoire diversity was estimated with a compound Poisson process model previously applied to large-scale EST data. A procedure for detecting cross-contamination was used to argue that the shared CDR3s did not come from sample contamination. TCRdb ran its own pipeline on the public reads, namely fastp trimming at Q25 and MiXCR clone calling, and kept in-frame beta chains. Rows are unified per CDR3 protein, each entry keeping the most common DNA and genes. TCRdb, not the original authors, processed these V and J calls. The sample data list more than 7,000 distinct CDR3 sequences, and 45% to 65% of these were observed just once. The ten largest account for around 5.3% of the sample.

From the CD45RA-negative fraction, anti-CD45RO beads were used to select memory T cells as CD45RA-RO+ cells. Miltenyi superparamagnetic beads coated with subset-specific monoclonal antibodies were used for isolation of the T cell subsets. Every T cell population came from peripheral blood. Ficoll separation of whole blood yielded mononuclear cells, and anti-CD14 microbeads were then used to deplete the monocytes. Right after isolation, the cell populations were resuspended in RNAprotect reagent. This clonotype showed up just a few times. Its antigen has not been determined. Base qualities are not recorded, but no much larger clone differs from it by a single base.

The receptor comes from a man in his forties in good health. Input material: memory T cells sorted from blood. Read against the paper, the sample's cell subset or site label means: CD45RA-RO+ memory T cells. Recombination linked TRBV12-3 or TRBV12-4 to TRBJ1-2, and 7 bases in between align with TRBD1. The DNA reads as follows: TGTGCCAGCAGCCCCAGACAGGGAACAGGCTACACCTTC. Its product reads: CASSPRQGTGYTF.